A single T cell receptor beta chain is shown here with its context. The target of this receptor is not known. No clone much larger than this one lies a single base away; base qualities are absent. The data derive from a study of T cell repertoires in cytomegalovirus infection (dated by TCRdb to between 2017 and 2020). Broadly, across the study: Alongside well-studied HLA-B-restricted epitopes, the peptide stimulations were aimed at recently identified HLA-C-restricted CMV epitopes, whose presentation resists viral immunomodulation. Donor HLA type was relevant to the analysis, as public TCR beta signatures indicated carriage of CMV infection together with the matching HLA type.

This sample was sequenced with an Illumina HiSeq 1500. TCRdb applied fastp at Q25 and MiXCR to the public reads, then kept only in-frame beta chains. Rows are combined by CDR3 protein, so each entry shows the most common genes and DNA. Across this sample there are 900,000 to 950,000 distinct CDR3 sequences, with around 30% seen only once. The ten most abundant clones make up about 14% of the sample. On the study overall, not on this receptor specifically: Carriers of CMV infection plus the relevant HLA type were discriminated by the cumulative frequency of public TCR beta family members in the study cohort and in an independent roughly 370-donor cohort. In the ex vivo response, HLA-C-restricted CMV-specific TCR beta clonotypes were dominant, and in two of eight donors the single most frequent clonotype came from this HLA-C-restricted group.

The treatment or condition tag for this specimen amounts to: in vitro stimulation with specific CMV peptide epitopes to enrich CMV-specific T cells. The germline V gene provides CDR1 SQVTM and CDR2 ANQGSEA. The CDR3 numbers 11 residues from cysteine through phenylalanine. Of all the DNA, just the CDR3 is kept, 33 bases in frame from base 1. V has 7 bases trimmed and J has 5 bases trimmed; junction bases matching no gene number 4. This clonotype was sampled from a human donor in good health (CMV status not recorded). Some clones in this sample may be carry-over from other donors' samples. The rearranged chain carries TRBV29-1 and TRBJ2-5; 7 central nucleotides agree with TRBD2. Sequencing used cultured CD8+ T cells from PBMCs, obtained from culture after CMV antigen stimulation. The sequence in DNA is TGCAGCGGGGCGGGGGATGAGACCCAGTACTTC. Translated, this gives CSGAGDETQYF.